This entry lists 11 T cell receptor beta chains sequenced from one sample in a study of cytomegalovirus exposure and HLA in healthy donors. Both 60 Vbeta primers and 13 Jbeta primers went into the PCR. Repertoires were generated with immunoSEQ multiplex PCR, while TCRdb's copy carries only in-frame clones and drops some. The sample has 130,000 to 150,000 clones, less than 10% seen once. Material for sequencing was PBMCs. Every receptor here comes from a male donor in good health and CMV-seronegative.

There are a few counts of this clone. The CDR3 DNA follows: TGTGCCAGCACCTCCGGGGAGGGGTATCAGCCCCAGCATTTT. Protein sequence: CASTSGEGYQPQHF. The chain is built from TRBV2 and TRBJ1-5; D is possibly TRBD1 (5 bases). Germline lookup yields CDR1 SNHLY and CDR2 FYNNEI. V was shortened by 7 bases and J by 5 bases, with 15 bases between the two germline ends. The CDR3 sequence is 14 residues long.

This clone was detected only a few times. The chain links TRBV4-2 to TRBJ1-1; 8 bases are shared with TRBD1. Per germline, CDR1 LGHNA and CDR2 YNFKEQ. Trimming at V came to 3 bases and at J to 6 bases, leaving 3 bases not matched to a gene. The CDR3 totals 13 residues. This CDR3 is CASSQTQGAEAFF. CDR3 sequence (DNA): TGTGCCAGCAGCCAGACACAGGGGGCTGAAGCTTTCTTT.

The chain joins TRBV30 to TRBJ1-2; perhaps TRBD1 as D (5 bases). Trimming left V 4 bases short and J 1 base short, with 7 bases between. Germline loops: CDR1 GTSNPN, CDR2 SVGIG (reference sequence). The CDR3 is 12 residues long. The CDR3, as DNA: TGTGCCTGGACTCAGGGTAACTATGGCTACACCTTC. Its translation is CAWTQGNYGYTF.

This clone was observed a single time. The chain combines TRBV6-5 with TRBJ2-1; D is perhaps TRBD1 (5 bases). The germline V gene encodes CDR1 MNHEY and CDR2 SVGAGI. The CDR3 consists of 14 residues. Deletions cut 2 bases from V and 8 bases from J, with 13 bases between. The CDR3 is CASSYRARTYEQFF. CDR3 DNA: TGTGCCAGCAGTTACAGGGCTAGGACATATGAGCAGTTCTTC.

This CDR3 reads CASSTTGGSGNQPQHF. CDR3 sequence (DNA): TGTGCCAGCAGTACTACAGGGGGCTCAGGCAATCAGCCCCAGCATTTT. V usage is TRBV28 and J usage is TRBJ1-5, with 9 bases aligning to TRBD1. Looked up from germline, CDR1 is MDHEN and CDR2 is SYDVKM. The junction had 7 bases not matched to a gene; V was cut back by 5 bases and J by 2 bases. The CDR3 is 16 residues long.

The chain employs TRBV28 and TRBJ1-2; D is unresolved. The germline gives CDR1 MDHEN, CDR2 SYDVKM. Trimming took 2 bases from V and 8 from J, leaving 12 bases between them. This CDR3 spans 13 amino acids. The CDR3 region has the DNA TGTGCCAGCAGTTTAGGTCAGACTAGGGGCTACACCTTC. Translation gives CASSLGQTRGYTF.

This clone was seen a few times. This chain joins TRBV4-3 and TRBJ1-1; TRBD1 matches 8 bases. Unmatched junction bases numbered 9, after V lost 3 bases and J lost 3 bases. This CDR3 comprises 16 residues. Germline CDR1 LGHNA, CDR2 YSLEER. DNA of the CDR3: TGCGCCAGCAGCCAGGGGTTCAGGGGGCGATACACTGAAGCTTTCTTT. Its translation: CASSQGFRGRYTEAFF.

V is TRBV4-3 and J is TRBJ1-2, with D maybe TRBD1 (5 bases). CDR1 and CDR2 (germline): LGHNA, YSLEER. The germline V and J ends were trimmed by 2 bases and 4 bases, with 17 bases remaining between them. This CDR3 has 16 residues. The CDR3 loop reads CASSQNLGQTAYGYTF. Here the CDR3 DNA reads TGCGCCAGCAGCCAAAATTTGGGGCAAACGGCCTATGGCTACACCTTC.

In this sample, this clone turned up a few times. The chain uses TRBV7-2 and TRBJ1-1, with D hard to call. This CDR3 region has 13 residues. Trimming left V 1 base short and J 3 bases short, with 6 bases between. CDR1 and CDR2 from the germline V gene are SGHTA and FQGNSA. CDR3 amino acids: CASSLGRHTEAFF. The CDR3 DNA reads TGTGCCAGCAGCTTAGGGAGACACACTGAAGCTTTCTTT.

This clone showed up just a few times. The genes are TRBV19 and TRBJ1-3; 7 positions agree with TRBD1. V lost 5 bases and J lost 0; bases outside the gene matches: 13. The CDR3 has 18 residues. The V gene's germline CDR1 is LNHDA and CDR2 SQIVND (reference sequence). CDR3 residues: CASSASDRNLFSGNTIYF. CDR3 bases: TGTGCCAGTAGTGCTTCGGACAGGAATCTCTTCTCTGGAAACACCATATATTTT.

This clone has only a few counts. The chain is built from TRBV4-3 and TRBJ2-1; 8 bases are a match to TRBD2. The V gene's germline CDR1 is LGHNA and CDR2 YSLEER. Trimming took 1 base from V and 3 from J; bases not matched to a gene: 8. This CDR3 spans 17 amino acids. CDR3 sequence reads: CASSQGEAGGLYNEQFF. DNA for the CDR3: TGCGCCAGCAGCCAAGGAGAGGCGGGGGGCCTCTACAATGAGCAGTTCTTC.